Listed below are T cell receptor beta chains from one sample, sequenced in a study of CD8 T cells in ankylosing spondylitis. TCRdb passed the 5' RACE reads through MiXCR, listing each CDR3 protein once. Of roughly 180,000 distinct CDR3 sequences in the sample, 9.5% to 10% were seen once. The sequenced sample was blood, either unsorted or a sorted T cell fraction (not recorded which). The receptors derive from a female donor with ankylosing spondylitis or in good health (not recorded which). The CDR3 runs from the conserved cysteine through the conserved F or W. D genes are given only for firm matches. Only some rows state a clone size, as once, few, many or a class for expanded clones.

d_gene	abundance	v_gene	j_gene	CDR3aa	CDR3nt
.	few	TRBV29-1	TRBJ2-2	CSAAGVAGELFF	TGCAGCGCCGCCGGGGTGGCCGGGGAGCTGTTTTTT
TRBD1	.	TRBV20-1	TRBJ1-6	CSALNRGTNSPLHF	TGCAGTGCGCTGAACAGGGGTACCAATTCACCCCTCCACTTT
.	few	TRBV11-2	TRBJ2-4	CASSLGPPGDIQYF	TGTGCCAGCAGCCTCGGGCCTCCCGGAGACATTCAGTACTTC
.	.	TRBV27	TRBJ2-1	CASSLNPSSWADEQFF	TGTGCCAGCAGTTTGAATCCCTCCTCCTGGGCGGATGAGCAGTTCTTC
.	many	TRBV10-3	TRBJ1-1	CAIRVRASSSRDTEAFF	TGTGCCATCCGTGTCCGGGCCAGTAGCAGTAGGGACACTGAAGCTTTCTTT
.	many	TRBV24-1	TRBJ2-1	CATSDSEGDWSYNEQFF	TGTGCCACCAGTGATTCGGAGGGGGATTGGTCCTACAATGAGCAGTTCTTC
TRBD2	many	TRBV4-3	TRBJ2-1	CASSQDPLAGGADEQFF	TGCGCCAGCAGCCAGGACCCACTAGCGGGAGGAGCGGATGAGCAGTTCTTC
.	few	TRBV6-5	TRBJ2-7	CASSYGIGDPEQYF	TGTGCCAGCAGTTACGGTATCGGGGACCCCGAGCAGTACTTC
TRBD2	few	TRBV20-1	TRBJ2-1	CSARTSGRRNEQFF	TGCAGTGCCAGGACTAGCGGGAGGCGCAATGAGCAGTTCTTC
.	many	TRBV20-1	TRBJ1-2	CSARHGNSYGYTF	TGCAGTGCTAGGCACGGTAACTCCTATGGCTACACCTTC
.	.	TRBV5-6	TRBJ1-1	CASSLGSRWTEAFF	TGTGCCAGCAGCTTGGGATCGAGGTGGACTGAAGCTTTCTTT
TRBD1	many	TRBV5-1	TRBJ2-7	CASSLYTGGEDEQYF	TGCGCCAGCAGCTTGTATACAGGGGGCGAGGACGAGCAGTACTTC
TRBD2	many	TRBV5-5	TRBJ2-1	CASSLGTSGRNEQFF	TGTGCCAGCAGCTTGGGGACTAGCGGGAGAAATGAGCAGTTCTTC
.	few	TRBV19	TRBJ2-3	CATSAVAPTDTQYF	TGTGCCACCTCAGCGGTTGCCCCCACAGATACGCAGTATTTT
.	few	TRBV15	TRBJ2-2	CATSRDRDTGELFF	TGTGCCACCAGCAGAGATCGTGACACCGGGGAGCTGTTTTTT